This T cell receptor (beta chain) originates from a study of PD-1 blockade in mismatch repair-deficient tumors. Turning to the study itself: Patients had about 13 mismatch repair-deficient cancer types and were previously treated and progressing. Points from the study as a whole: Tumor-resident clones, often absent from pretreatment blood, expanded after pembrolizumab and then contracted.

Method: immunoSEQ multiplex PCR; TCRdb's copy keeps in-frame clones and lacks some. Seen here are 40,000 or so clones, roughly three quarters observed once, and the top ten hold over 20%. Comments on this clone: Antigen specificity is unknown.

All patients were mismatch repair deficient, assessed by either PCR or immunohistochemistry. Three pembrolizumab responders had their TCRs sequenced. The CDR3 covers 12 residues. Trimming pared 1 base from V and 7 bases from J, leaving 7 bases between. CDR1 is SEHNR and CDR2 is FQNEAQ in the germline V gene (reference sequence). The source material was peripheral blood, sampled 4 weeks after starting pembrolizumab. This clonotype was sampled from an adult with mismatch repair-deficient cancer. V is TRBV7-9 and J is TRBJ1-1; the D is unclear. The CDR3 DNA sequence: TGTGCCAGCAGCTTAGGGAGTCTTGAAGCTTTCTTT. This translates into CASSLGSLEAFF.